Listed below are T cell receptor beta chains from one sample, sequenced in a study of blood T cells in healthy people across ages. TCRdb reprocessed the 5' RACE reads with MiXCR, giving one entry per CDR3 protein. Seen here are some 1.5 million distinct CDR3 sequences, under 30% observed once, and the top ten hold 7.7%. The sequenced material came from blood. These receptors all come from a woman aged 25 to 39 in good health. Both conserved end residues are trimmed from each CDR3.

v_call: TRBV7-8
cdr3_aa: ASSPLDEQF

v_call: TRBV27
cdr3_aa: ASSFTTFSGTDTQY

v_call: TRBV21-1
cdr3_aa: ASSYRQGTINEQF

v_call: TRBV28
cdr3_aa: ASMPPAGVESNQPQH

v_call: TRBV4-2
cdr3_aa: ASSQDLITGYEQY

v_call: TRBV6-5
cdr3_aa: ASSPSGMRNTEAF

v_call: TRBV5-1
cdr3_aa: ASSWNMNTEAF

v_call: TRBV4-1
cdr3_aa: ASSQERVAAEQY

v_call: TRBV5-1
cdr3_aa: ASRLSSAVYEQY

v_call: TRBV7-9
cdr3_aa: ASSWGGGEQY

v_call: TRBV29-1
cdr3_aa: SVTGGNEQF

v_call: TRBV5-5
cdr3_aa: ASSLRAAGERDTQY

v_call: TRBV9
cdr3_aa: ASSVGQNQPQH

v_call: TRBV20-1
cdr3_aa: SAGPQRVQY

v_call: TRBV5-1
cdr3_aa: ASSVTPTTDSKEGYT

v_call: TRBV7-2
cdr3_aa: ASSVGPRGSGNQPQH

v_call: TRBV6-5
cdr3_aa: ASTTGVNGNTIY

v_call: TRBV5-1
cdr3_aa: ASSLDLVYGYT

v_call: TRBV5-1
cdr3_aa: ASHMEDNEQF

v_call: TRBV6-2/TRBV6-3
cdr3_aa: ASSWDRENQPQH

v_call: TRBV5-1
cdr3_aa: ASSRGSFNEQY

v_call: TRBV27
cdr3_aa: ASKGQRSNQPQH

v_call: TRBV29-1
cdr3_aa: SVGWGSETQY

v_call: TRBV21-1
cdr3_aa: ANLGGSPREQY

v_call: TRBV5-1
cdr3_aa: ASSLNAFTNYGYT

v_call: TRBV21-1
cdr3_aa: ASSKWSSGESTDTQY

v_call: TRBV12-3/TRBV12-4
cdr3_aa: ASSSGYYQPQH

v_call: TRBV29-1
cdr3_aa: SVRRREGRQETQY

v_call: TRBV29-1
cdr3_aa: SVGSGTLNEQF

v_call: TRBV6-2/TRBV6-3
cdr3_aa: ASSDHPDTQY

v_call: TRBV19
cdr3_aa: ASSIDRTGADTQY

v_call: TRBV9
cdr3_aa: ASSVGPPGDFNRPQH

v_call: TRBV28
cdr3_aa: ASSSSRTFRPDTQY

v_call: TRBV7-2
cdr3_aa: ASSPWGTSGGNEQF

v_call: TRBV12-3/TRBV12-4
cdr3_aa: ASSLMGANQPQH

v_call: TRBV5-1
cdr3_aa: ASSPTSGSNNEQF

v_call: TRBV7-2
cdr3_aa: ASSLFRTSATSYNGQF

v_call: TRBV6-5
cdr3_aa: ASSRSGSSYNEQY

v_call: TRBV6-5
cdr3_aa: ASSKTGSQEETQY

v_call: TRBV12-5
cdr3_aa: ASGLVTGYGSPLH

v_call: TRBV12-3/TRBV12-4
cdr3_aa: ASTSWDRGNEQY

v_call: TRBV3-1
cdr3_aa: ASSHASGDYNEQY

v_call: TRBV7-2
cdr3_aa: ASSLRDRDLWGASYEQY

v_call: TRBV20-1
cdr3_aa: SARPSGNLDEQF

v_call: TRBV11-2
cdr3_aa: ASSFSGGKSGNYGYT

v_call: TRBV10-3
cdr3_aa: AISESGGLSSYNEQF

v_call: TRBV28
cdr3_aa: ASSPLTWDFYEQY

v_call: TRBV9
cdr3_aa: ASSVAQGSNEQF

v_call: TRBV12-3/TRBV12-4
cdr3_aa: ASSRQGRNYGYT

v_call: TRBV27
cdr3_aa: ASSSRPPGQGFYEQY

v_call: TRBV18
cdr3_aa: ASSPPGLADGGEQF

v_call: TRBV28
cdr3_aa: ASSFTDRVGYEQY

v_call: TRBV5-6
cdr3_aa: ASSSKLRAQQF

v_call: TRBV3-1
cdr3_aa: ASSQGGQKETQY

v_call: TRBV28
cdr3_aa: ASSFYGDFYEQY